This T cell receptor (delta chain) came from a study of Vδ1+ human thymocytes. As concerns this clone: Its matching antigen is unknown. The same CDR3 can be traced to other DNA sequences in this sample.

Findings and caveats of the study: In the thymus, TRG and TRD repertoires looked highly polyclonal with Gaussian CDR3 lengths. TRD repertoires were essentially private, unlike widely shared TRG clonotypes.

The germline V gene encodes CDR1 TSWWSYY and CDR2 QGS. The V end was cut by 4 bases, the J end by 11 bases, with 20 bases between. This CDR3 has 14 amino acids. The template was reverse-transcribed extracted RNA. Pooled V-gene forward primers with one constant-region reverse primer generated the CDR3 amplicons by multiplex PCR. TCRdb re-called clones from the multiplex PCR reads using CATT. The data contain 23,000 or so delta-chain clones, 25% to 30% of them singletons. The receptor comes from a boy under two years old who had congenital heart surgery. Sequenced sample: Vdelta1+ gamma-delta thymocytes from the thymus. Regarding subset: FACS-sorted CD3+ TCRalphabeta- TCRVdelta1+ TCRVdelta2- thymocytes. V is TRDV1 and J is TRDJ1, with D tentatively TRDD2 (5 bases). CDR3 loop: CALGGFLLTHPLIF. Here the CDR3 DNA reads TGTGCTCTTGGGGGGTTCCTTCTTACGCACCCGCTCATCTTT.